The rows below give T cell receptor beta chains drawn from one sample of a study of blood T cell repertoires in COVID-19. Method: immunoSEQ multiplex PCR; TCRdb's copy keeps in-frame clones and lacks some. The table includes 100,000 to 150,000 clones, 79% detected once. The specimen sequenced was peripheral blood. These receptors were collected from a man aged 35 to 55 with active or convalescent COVID-19. Each CDR3 is given with its conserved first and last residue. D genes are given only for firm matches. Clone size is shown for a subset of rows, as once, few, many or a class of expanded clone.

length	V	size	D	J	CDR3	DNA
14	TRBV5-1	.	.	TRBJ2-1	CASSLGLNYNEQFF	TGCGCCAGCAGCTTGGGACTGAATTACAATGAGCAGTTCTTC
13	TRBV7-3	.	TRBD1	TRBJ1-1	CASSDGTGAEAFF	TGTGCCAGCAGCGACGGGACAGGGGCTGAAGCTTTCTTT
16	TRBV30	many	.	TRBJ1-2	CAWSVLRGETRYGYTF	TGTGCCTGGAGTGTACTACGGGGGGAGACTCGCTATGGCTACACCTTC
15	TRBV7-8	.	.	TRBJ2-2	CASSSPSGLVGELFF	TGTGCCAGCAGCTCCCCCTCCGGACTCGTCGGGGAGCTGTTTTTT
13	TRBV7-2	.	.	TRBJ1-5	CASSLDSYQPQHF	TGTGCCAGCAGCTTAGACAGCTATCAGCCCCAGCATTTT
15	TRBV5-8	once	TRBD2	TRBJ2-5	CASSLLAGGRETQYF	TGTGCCAGCAGCTTGTTAGCGGGGGGGCGTGAGACCCAGTACTTC
15	TRBV6-5	.	.	TRBJ2-1	CASSYALDSYNEQFF	TGTGCCAGCAGTTACGCGTTAGACTCCTACAATGAGCAGTTCTTC
17	TRBV9	.	.	TRBJ1-3	CASSVGGGDVSGNTIYF	TGTGCCAGCAGCGTAGGAGGGGGGGACGTCTCTGGAAACACCATATATTTT
16	TRBV28	.	TRBD2	TRBJ2-1	CASSLYGQGLNGEQFF	TGTGCCAGCAGTTTATACGGTCAGGGACTAAACGGGGAGCAGTTCTTC
17	TRBV7-9	few	TRBD2	TRBJ2-1	CASSLAVSSGRHNEQFF	TGTGCCAGCAGCTTAGCGGTCTCTAGCGGGAGGCACAATGAGCAGTTCTTC
15	TRBV29-1	.	TRBD2	TRBJ2-7	CSVEGGTSGSYEQYF	TGCAGCGTTGAAGGCGGGACTAGCGGGTCCTACGAGCAGTACTTC
18	TRBV25-1	.	TRBD2	TRBJ2-7	CASSEARGVAGPSYEQYF	TGTGCCAGCAGTGAAGCCCGGGGGGTAGCGGGGCCTTCCTACGAGCAGTACTTC
15	TRBV19	.	TRBD1	TRBJ1-3	CASRTGGNRGNTIYF	TGTGCCAGTAGGACAGGGGGCAATAGAGGAAACACCATATATTTT
16	TRBV5-6	once	TRBD2	TRBJ2-6	CASSLGGSSGANVLTF	TGTGCCAGCAGCCTGGGCGGGAGCTCTGGGGCCAACGTCCTGACTTTC
15	TRBV6-5	.	.	TRBJ1-1	CASSATFGRGTEAFF	TGTGCCAGCAGCGCAACCTTCGGGAGGGGGACTGAAGCTTTCTTT
12	TRBV30	.	.	TRBJ1-1	CAWNFPNTEAFF	TGTGCCTGGAATTTCCCTAACACTGAAGCTTTCTTT
16	TRBV5-4	few	.	TRBJ2-5	CASSPQTGVAQETQYF	TGTGCCAGCAGCCCCCAGACGGGGGTCGCCCAAGAGACCCAGTACTTC
19	TRBV6-2/TRBV6-3	few	TRBD2	TRBJ2-7	CASSPVWDVAGGVLHEQYF	TGTGCCAGCAGCCCCGTTTGGGATGTAGCGGGGGGCGTCCTTCACGAGCAGTACTTC
17	TRBV7-2	.	TRBD1	TRBJ1-3	CASSLVGTGAPGNTIYF	TGTGCCAGCAGCTTAGTTGGGACAGGGGCGCCTGGAAACACCATATATTTT
15	TRBV7-2	.	.	TRBJ1-4	CASSYDSTTNEKLFF	TGTGCCAGCAGCTACGACTCGACAACTAATGAAAAACTGTTTTTT
13	TRBV24-1	once	TRBD1	TRBJ1-1	CATIIRGDTEAFF	TGTGCCACCATTATCAGGGGGGATACTGAAGCTTTCTTT
12	TRBV11-3	.	.	TRBJ1-1	CASSSVDTEAFF	TGTGCCAGCAGCAGCGTCGACACTGAAGCTTTCTTT
13	TRBV12-5	.	.	TRBJ2-5	CASVVSGQETQYF	TGTGCTAGTGTGGTCAGCGGCCAAGAGACCCAGTACTTC
14	TRBV19	once	TRBD1	TRBJ1-1	CASSMGQSNTEAFF	TGTGCCAGTAGTATGGGACAGTCGAACACTGAAGCTTTCTTT
14	TRBV11-2	.	.	TRBJ1-1	CASSSTTGGTEAFF	TGTGCCAGCAGCTCGACAACCGGGGGCACTGAAGCTTTCTTT
13	TRBV6-5	.	.	TRBJ2-5	CASSSRLRETQYF	TGTGCCAGCAGTTCTCGTCTCAGAGAGACCCAGTACTTC
15	TRBV5-5	.	TRBD2	TRBJ2-5	CASSAGLAVQETQYF	TGTGCCAGCAGCGCGGGACTAGCGGTACAAGAGACCCAGTACTTC
15	TRBV4-2	.	.	TRBJ2-3	CASSQDSARADTQYF	TGTGCCAGCAGCCAAGATTCAGCTAGAGCGGATACGCAGTATTTT
14	TRBV28	few	.	TRBJ1-2	CASSSPGLGLGYTF	TGTGCCAGCAGCTCGCCAGGGCTCGGGCTTGGCTACACCTTC
14	TRBV3-1/TRBV3-2	.	.	TRBJ2-5	CASSQPARAETQYF	TGTGCCAGCAGCCAGCCGGCGAGGGCAGAGACCCAGTACTTC
15	TRBV5-1	once	TRBD1	TRBJ1-1	CASSSEGASHTEAFF	TGCGCCAGCAGCTCGGAGGGGGCGTCGCACACTGAAGCTTTCTTT
14	TRBV5-4	.	TRBD1	TRBJ2-1	CASSWDRAGNEQFF	TGTGCCAGCAGCTGGGACAGGGCGGGGAATGAGCAGTTCTTC
13	TRBV29-1	.	TRBD2	TRBJ2-6	CSGEGPGANVLTF	TGCAGCGGGGAGGGACCCGGGGCCAACGTCCTGACTTTC
15	TRBV10-2	few	TRBD1	TRBJ2-6	CASSPGGSGANVLTF	TGCGCCAGCTCCCCAGGGGGCTCTGGGGCCAACGTCCTGACTTTC
14	TRBV2	.	.	TRBJ1-1	CASSADTSFAEAFF	TGTGCCAGCAGTGCTGACACCTCATTCGCTGAAGCTTTCTTT
16	TRBV6-5	few	.	TRBJ2-6	CASSYTTGSGANVLTF	TGTGCCAGCAGTTACACAACAGGATCTGGGGCCAACGTCCTGACTTTC
15	TRBV7-2	.	TRBD1	TRBJ1-1	CASSLAQGVLAEAFF	TGTGCCAGCAGCTTGGCACAGGGGGTGTTGGCTGAAGCTTTCTTT
13	TRBV12-3/TRBV12-4	.	.	TRBJ1-1	CASGAGVNTEAFF	TGTGCCAGCGGGGCAGGGGTTAACACTGAAGCTTTCTTT
15	TRBV5-5	.	.	TRBJ1-5	CASSAGDRTNQPQHF	TGTGCCAGCAGCGCAGGGGACCGGACCAATCAGCCCCAGCATTTT
15	TRBV7-2	.	.	TRBJ1-1	CASSYQGGTNTEAFF	TGTGCCAGCAGCTACCAAGGAGGGACGAACACTGAAGCTTTCTTT
14	TRBV19	.	.	TRBJ2-3	CASSMRPARDTQYF	TGTGCCAGTAGTATGCGGCCGGCGAGGGATACGCAGTATTTT